The 7 T cell receptor beta chains in this list originate from one sample, sequenced in a study of PD-L1 blockade in urothelial cancer. Repertoires were generated with immunoSEQ multiplex PCR, while TCRdb's copy carries only in-frame clones and drops some. Of some 87,000 clones in the sample, around 87% are singletons; the top ten hold roughly 2%. Time point here: pretreatment peripheral blood. Material: PBMCs, obtained around atezolizumab (anti-PD-L1) treatment. The origin of the receptors is a man in his 60s with urothelial cancer.

The rearrangement links TRBV15 to TRBJ1-2, with TRBD1 identical over 7 bases. The CDR3 is made up of 13 amino acids. The germline gives CDR1 LNHNV, CDR2 YYDKDF (reference sequence). The ends lost 1 base at V and 4 bases at J; junction bases unmatched: 0. CDR3: CATSRGDSYGYTF. Written as DNA, the CDR3 is TGTGCCACCAGCAGAGGGGACAGCTATGGCTACACCTTC.

The V call is TRBV10-2, the J call TRBJ2-7; 7 nucleotides align to TRBD1. CDR1 and CDR2 (germline): WSHSY, SAAADI. There are 13 residues in the CDR3. Trimming cost V 4 bases and J 2 bases; bases outside gene matches: 2. As DNA, the CDR3 is TGCGCCAGCAGTGTCACAGGGGCCTACGAGCAGTACTTC. Translation: CASSVTGAYEQYF.

This clone was seen a few times. J is TRBJ1-1 and V is TRBV6-4; no definite D call. Trimming stripped 4 bases from V and 3 bases from J, with 9 bases between. This CDR3 has 13 residues. The germline CDR1 and CDR2 sequences are MRHNA and SNTAGT. CDR3 loop: CASSGQGDTEAFF. The CDR3 nucleotides read TGTGCCAGCAGTGGACAAGGTGACACTGAAGCTTTCTTT.

V is TRBV6-1 and J is TRBJ2-1, with D possibly TRBD2 on 6 matching bases. Looked up from germline, CDR1 is MNHNS and CDR2 is SASEGT. V shed 6 bases and J shed 7 bases, with 10 bases lying between them. There are 12 residues in the CDR3. CDR3 DNA: TGTGCCAGCAGCGGGAGCTGGAATGAGCAGTTCTTC. This encodes CASSGSWNEQFF.

In this sample, this clone turned up a few times. The chain uses TRBV7-3 and TRBJ1-1; the D is unclear. Deletions cut 8 bases from V and 0 bases from J, with 16 bases between. This CDR3 spans 15 amino acids. Per germline, CDR1 SGHTA and CDR2 FQGTGA. The CDR3 DNA reads as TGTGCCAGCGTACAGAGTGGCGGGGTGAACACTGAAGCTTTCTTT. Its protein is CASVQSGGVNTEAFF.

The rearrangement joins TRBV2 to TRBJ1-2, with 7 bases identical to TRBD1. Germline V gene sequence: CDR1 SNHLY, CDR2 FYNNEI. The CDR3 length is 14 residues. After removal of 4 bases from V and 4 bases from J, the junction contained 6 bases not matched to a gene. CDR3 sequence: CASSGNRGGYGYTF. The DNA of the CDR3 is TGTGCCAGCAGTGGGAACAGGGGTGGCTATGGCTACACCTTC.

This rearrangement joins TRBV6-5 to TRBJ1-4; TRBD1 matches at 8 bases. This CDR3 has 15 residues. V shed 0 bases and J 7 bases; nucleotides not matched to a gene: 4. Germline V lookup: CDR1 MNHEY, CDR2 SVGAGI. CDR3 nucleotides: TGTGCCAGCAGTTACTCGACAGGGGCAAGTGAAAAACTGTTTTTT. Amino acids: CASSYSTGASEKLFF.